The 24 T cell receptor beta chains in this list originate from one sample, sequenced in a study of blood T cells in healthy people across ages. A second PCR of 7 to 11 cycles used a sample-barcoded 5' primer and a J-beta primer mix. TCRdb passed the 5' RACE reads through MiXCR, listing each CDR3 protein once. The sample includes approximately 800,000 distinct CDR3 sequences, 35% to 40% of them seen just once. The sequenced sample consisted of blood. These TCRs come from a man aged 18 to 30 in good health.

This clonotype has a handful of counts. The chain is built from TRBV6-2 or TRBV6-3 and TRBJ1-4; 8 bases map to TRBD1. From germline, CDR1 is MNHEY and CDR2 SVGEGT. The CDR3 length is 15 residues. V lost 0 bases and J lost 6; bases outside the gene matches: 3. This CDR3 is CASSYSGTGYEKLFF. Here the CDR3 DNA reads TGTGCCAGCAGTTACTCCGGGACAGGTTATGAAAAACTGTTTTTT.

With respect to this clonotype: Its ends do not fully match the called genes, so a read error is possible. The J gene is TRBJ1-1, the V gene TRBV3-1, with 7 bases fitting TRBD1. The germline gives CDR1 LGHDT, CDR2 YNNKEL (reference sequence). The CDR3 is 19 amino acids. CDR3 coding DNA: TGTGCCGGCAGCCAAGTCCCCCCAGGGTACAGGGGCCCTTTCCCTGAAGCTTTCTTT. Amino acids: CAGSQVPPGYRGPFPEAFF.

DNA for the CDR3: TGTGCCAGCAGTTCCGGGACAGGGGACACTGAAGCTTTCTTT. Translation: CASSSGTGDTEAFF. The rearrangement links TRBV7-6 to TRBJ1-1, with 10 bases lining up with TRBD1. The CDR3 contains 14 residues. V was clipped by 6 bases and J by 3 bases; unmatched bases: 4. The germline V gene encodes CDR1 SGHVS and CDR2 FNYEAQ. Combining the CDR3 with reference TRBV7-6 and TRBJ1-1 gives the whole variable domain GAGVSQSPRYKVTKRGQDVALRCDPISGHVSLYWYRQALGQGPEFLTYFNYEAQQDKSGLPNDRFSAERPEGSISTLTIQRTEQRDSAMYRCASSSGTGDTEAFFGQGTRLTVV.

This clonotype was seen many times. The chain joins TRBV20-1 to TRBJ1-2; D remains ambiguous. The V and J ends lost 0 bases and 5 bases respectively, with 13 bases between them. In germline, CDR1 is DFQATT, CDR2 SNEGSKA (reference sequence). The CDR3 loop spans 14 amino acids. Here the CDR3 DNA reads TGCAGTGCTAGAGATCGCAGGAAAAGTTATGGCTACACCTTC. Residues: CSARDRRKSYGYTF.

About this clonotype: This could be a read error, since a much larger clone is one nucleotide away. The CDR3 DNA reads as TGTGCCAGCAGCCAAGATGGACAGGGAGGGAACATTCAGTTCTTC. This gives the protein CASSQDGQGGNIQFF. V and J are TRBV4-2 and TRBJ2-1, with D perhaps matching TRBD1 (8 bases). Germline values: CDR1 LGHNA, CDR2 YNFKEQ. The V gene lost 0 bases and the J gene lost 13 bases, with 19 bases spanning the gap. The CDR3 length is 15 residues.

This clonotype showed up many times. The CDR3 here is CSASRTGGQETQYF. DNA for the CDR3: TGCAGTGCTAGCCGGACAGGGGGCCAAGAGACCCAGTACTTC. The chain carries TRBV20-1 and TRBJ2-5; 10 nucleotides agree with TRBD1. The trim removed 3 bases at V and 1 base at J, leaving 2 bases unmatched. Germline V gives CDR1 DFQATT, CDR2 SNEGSKA (reference sequence). The CDR3 totals 14 residues.

This clonotype was counted between two and nine times. This sequence joins TRBV20-1 and TRBJ2-5, with D uncertain. Trimming left V 5 bases short and J 5 bases short, with 12 bases between. The CDR3 covers 12 residues. Germline values: CDR1 DFQATT, CDR2 SNEGSKA (reference sequence). The CDR3 here is CSAPQSVETQYF. In nucleotides, the CDR3 is TGCAGTGCTCCCCAGAGCGTGGAGACCCAGTACTTC.

The chain links TRBV6-6 to TRBJ2-5, with D possibly being TRBD1 (5 bases). V shed 0 bases and J shed 2 bases, with 7 bases lying between them. Germline CDR1 and CDR2: MNHNY and SVGAGI (reference sequence). This CDR3 spans 14 amino acids. The CDR3 loop reads CASSYSDRQETQYF. The CDR3 nucleotides are TGTGCCAGCAGTTACTCCGACAGACAAGAGACCCAGTACTTC.

Details on this clonotype: This may arise from a read error, as a much more abundant clone is one base away. The gene calls are TRBV7-2 and TRBJ2-5; D remains unclear. Per the germline V gene, CDR1 is SGHTA and CDR2 is FQGNSA. The CDR3 is made up of 12 amino acids. The DNA of the CDR3 is TGTGCCGGCAGCTTAGTGTCAGAGACCCAGTACTTC. As protein: CAGSLVSETQYF.

The rearrangement links TRBV5-1 to TRBJ2-7; the D gene could be TRBD1 or TRBD2 (8 bases each). This CDR3 comprises 17 residues. The germline gives CDR1 SGHRS, CDR2 YFSETQ. V lost 2 bases to trimming and J lost 4 bases, with 22 bases between them. CDR3 amino acids: CASSLRDRRGVLYEQYF. The CDR3, as DNA: TGCGCCAGCAGCTTACGGGACAGGCGGGGGGTCCTTTACGAGCAGTACTTC.

This clonotype was found a few times. The chain is built from TRBV2 and TRBJ1-6; D is perhaps TRBD1 (5 bases). The germline V gene encodes CDR1 SNHLY and CDR2 FYNNEI. V dropped 3 bases and J dropped 6 bases, with 15 bases sitting between them. The CDR3 loop spans 16 amino acids. The CDR3 nucleotides are TGTGCCAGCAGTGACGAGGCGGGACGGTTTAATTCACCCCTCCACTTT. Its translation: CASSDEAGRFNSPLHF. The variable domain in full, completed from reference TRBV2 and TRBJ1-6, reads EPEVTQTPSHQVTQMGQEVILRCVPISNHLYFYWYRQILGQKVEFLVSFYNNEISEKSEIFDDQFSVERPDGSNFTLKIRSTKLEDSAMYFCASSDEAGRFNSPLHFGNGTRLTVT.

This chain joins TRBV30 and TRBJ2-5; D may correspond to TRBD1 or TRBD2 (5 bases each). The CDR3 is made up of 11 amino acids. Per germline, CDR1 GTSNPN and CDR2 SVGIG (reference sequence). Trimming removed 5 bases at V and 1 base at J, with 5 bases between. The CDR3 reads CAWGTQETQYF. DNA of the CDR3: TGTGCCTGGGGGACCCAAGAGACCCAGTACTTC.

CDR3 sequence (DNA): TGCGCCAGCAGCCAAGAGGGCGGGGCCCTCGAGCAGTACTTC. Protein: CASSQEGGALEQYF. The rearrangement links TRBV4-3 to TRBJ2-7; TRBD2 might be the D (6 bases). CDR1 is LGHNA, CDR2 YSLEER, per germline. CDR3 length equals 14 residues. Trimming cost V 0 bases and J 6 bases, with 12 bases left between them.

This clonotype was seen more than once but under ten times. CDR3 in amino acids: CASSSHRDGGNQPQHF. CDR3 nucleotide sequence: TGTGCCAGCAGTTCACACAGGGATGGGGGCAATCAGCCCCAGCATTTT. The chain links TRBV28 to TRBJ1-5, with a possible D match to TRBD1 (6 bases). Trimming removed 4 bases from V and 2 bases from J, with 15 bases in between. The CDR3 length is 16 residues. CDR1 is MDHEN, CDR2 SYDVKM, per germline.

This rearrangement joins TRBV4-1 to TRBJ1-2; no firm D call. The length of the CDR3 is 14 residues. Germline CDR1 and CDR2: MGHRA and YSYEKL. V was cut by 2 bases and J by 5 bases, with 12 bases left in between. CDR3 region: CASSQTHGQYGYTF. CDR3 sequence (DNA): TGCGCCAGCAGCCAAACACACGGCCAGTATGGCTACACCTTC.

This clonotype occurred a few times. The chain couples TRBV6-1 to TRBJ1-1, with D unresolved. Trimming left V 6 bases short and J 3 bases short, with 11 bases between. CDR3 length: 13 residues. Looked up from germline, CDR1 is MNHNS and CDR2 is SASEGT. The CDR3 loop reads CASSAGMDTEAFF. Here the CDR3 DNA reads TGTGCCAGCAGCGCGGGTATGGACACTGAAGCTTTCTTT.

This clonotype has at least ten counts. V and J are TRBV4-2 and TRBJ2-1, with no clear D. CDR1 is LGHNA, CDR2 YNFKEQ, per germline. Trimming took off 0 bases at V and 6 bases at J, with 9 bases between the two ends. The CDR3 sequence is 14 residues long. CDR3 residues: CASSQDSGSNEQFF. In DNA, the CDR3 is TGTGCCAGCAGCCAAGATTCCGGTAGCAATGAGCAGTTCTTC.

This clonotype showed up just a few times. The chain recombines TRBV18 with TRBJ1-5, with 7 bases aligning to TRBD1. J lost 9 bases, V lost 6 bases, and 11 bases had no gene match. Germline loops: CDR1 KGHSH, CDR2 LQKENI. The length of the CDR3 is 14 residues. CDR3 region: CASSPGQSEWPQHF. The CDR3 region has the DNA TGTGCCAGCTCCCCGGGACAGTCTGAATGGCCCCAGCATTTT.

This clonotype came up a few times. The V gene is TRBV4-2, the J gene TRBJ1-6; D gene unclear. Trimming removed 0 bases from V and 0 bases from J, with 12 bases in between. This CDR3 has 18 residues. Germline loops: CDR1 LGHNA, CDR2 YNFKEQ. Written as DNA, the CDR3 is TGTGCCAGCAGCCAAGAGGTCGGAGTAAGCTCCTATAATTCACCCCTCCACTTT. Amino acids: CASSQEVGVSSYNSPLHF.

The rearrangement joins TRBV5-1 to TRBJ1-1; the D is unclear. The V end was cut by 4 bases, the J end by 0 bases, with 22 bases between. The V gene's germline CDR1 is SGHRS and CDR2 YFSETQ. The CDR3 covers 18 residues. CDR3 region: CASSRTWLTYPLNTEAFF. The CDR3 DNA sequence: TGCGCCAGCAGCCGTACGTGGTTGACGTACCCCCTGAACACTGAAGCTTTCTTT.

The V and J genes are TRBV3-1 and TRBJ1-2; TRBD1 is a possible D gene (6 bases). This CDR3 comprises 17 residues. V lost 4 bases and J lost 4, with 22 bases in between. Germline V gene data show CDR1 as LGHDT and CDR2 as YNNKEL (reference sequence). The CDR3 loop reads CASSPGAHLDGIYGYTF. The DNA of the CDR3 is TGTGCCAGCAGCCCAGGGGCCCACCTGGACGGGATCTATGGCTACACCTTC.

V is TRBV5-1 and J is TRBJ2-5; D tentatively reads TRBD1 or TRBD2 (5 bases each). V was cut by 0 bases and J by 11 bases, with 17 bases left in between. CDR3 size: 14 residues. Germline V CDR1 and CDR2: SGHRS, YFSETQ. The CDR3 loop is CASSLEGRYNEQYF. CDR3 coding DNA: TGCGCCAGCAGCTTGGAGGGGAGATACAATGAGCAGTACTTC.

Ten or more counts support this clonotype. The V call is TRBV7-2, the J call TRBJ1-5; TRBD1 is a possible D gene (5 bases). From germline, CDR1 is SGHTA and CDR2 FQGNSA. Between the trimmed V and J ends, which lost 4 bases and 5 bases, there was a span of 12 bases. This CDR3 has 14 residues. The CDR3 here is CASSSTARDQPQHF. The DNA of the CDR3 is TGTGCCAGCAGCTCCACCGCCAGGGATCAGCCCCAGCATTTT. Full variable domain (remainder filled in from reference TRBV7-2 and TRBJ1-5): GAGVSQSPSNKVTEKGKDVELRCDPISGHTALYWYRQSLGQGLEFLIYFQGNSAPDKSGLPSDRFSAERTGGSVSTLTIQRTQQEDSAVYLCASSSTARDQPQHFGDGTRLSIL.

At least ten counts were recorded for this clonotype. The chain uses TRBV7-9 and TRBJ1-2; TRBD1 matches at 9 bases. The CDR3 runs to 12 residues. Germline values: CDR1 SEHNR, CDR2 FQNEAQ (reference sequence). With 3 bases clipped from V and 9 bases from J, the junction kept 2 bases outside the gene matches. The CDR3 DNA is TGTGCCAGCAGCTTGGACAGGGGAAGCTACACCTTC. It encodes CASSLDRGSYTF.